The sequence of this TCR beta chain was determined in a study of T cell responses to AZD1222 COVID-19 vaccine listed by TCRdb under 2021. General notes on the study: A total of just over 230 trial participants underwent TCR sequencing, of whom 207 had received two doses of AZD1222 and roughly 26 had received two doses of the MenACWY control vaccine. Trial participants were enrolled by age into 18-55, 56-69 and 70-plus year subgroups, with 148, 28 and 57 TCR-sequenced participants respectively.

With respect to this clone: Its antigen is still unknown. There are no base qualities to consult, and no much larger clone falls within one base.

The CDR3 regions of human TCRbeta chains were analyzed by immunosequencing. On the study's bioinformatics: TCRs in the repertoires were compared against a reference library of SARS-CoV-2-specific TCRs that had been generated with the MIRA antigen-specificity platform. Breadth meant the fraction of unique TCRs that were SARS-CoV-2-associated, whereas depth meant the fraction of total T cells that were SARS-CoV-2-associated. Using the MIRA data, each spike-specific TCR was mapped to the spike region that the TCR reacts to and placed in a CD4 or CD8 class. Log10-transformed breadth and depth values were compared by one-way ANOVA with Sidak's multiple comparisons tests. Not all clones reach the TCRdb copy of this immuneACCESS table, which keeps in-frame sequences only. Checked studies attribute under half of the gap to unresolved V genes and leave the rest unexplained. V and J calls and clone size are given by that table; D and trimming were obtained from the DNA. A total of roughly 160,000 clones appear in this sample, about 90% of them only once. 1.3% of the sample rests with the top ten.

The study at large found these results: In the small 56-69-year group, the increase in depth fell short of significance, most likely because of low power. Vaccine-associated CD4 TCRs spanned the whole spike protein, with dominant responses in regions 160-218 and 743-854. Most participants were white British and females outnumbered males, and the authors suggested that clonal diversity may have been underestimated. Nearly half of unique spike-specific TCRs reportedly recognized epitopes outside regions mutated in the B.1.351 and B.1.1.7 variants. Because no day 14 peak-response samples were available, repertoires were characterized only after the peak T cell response. Spike-specific TCR breadth and depth rose significantly after two AZD1222 doses compared with day 0 and with MenACWY recipients. Conclusions about previously exposed vaccinees are limited, since just five to seven AZD1222 recipients were seropositive for SARS-CoV-2 at baseline.

V sheds 0 bases and J sheds 1 base, leaving 10 bases between their ends. Reading from cysteine to phenylalanine, the CDR3 counts 16 amino acids. Only CDR3 DNA remains: 48 bases, in frame from the first base. The germline V gene supplies CDR1 MGHRA and CDR2 YSYEKL. The sample's time point label is to be understood as: about 28 days (+/-7) after the second vaccine dose. Because spike-specific TCR depth and breadth did not differ between the two schedules, AZD1222 recipients who got a second dose at roughly 4 weeks were pooled with those who got a second dose at roughly 12 weeks. Vaccinee samples came from UK trials COV001 and COV002, including a single-blind randomized controlled phase 2/3 trial of AZD1222 (ChAdOx1 nCoV-19) in healthy adults. For TCRbeta chain sequencing, PBMC samples were collected from trial participants at day 0 and at day 28 after the second dose.

The clonotype comes from an adult who received the AZD1222 COVID-19 vaccine. Sequencing used peripheral blood, obtained 28 days after the second AZD1222 dose. In this chain, TRBV4-1 is recombined with TRBJ1-5; the best D guess is TRBD1, with 5 bases matching. The CDR3 loop reads CASSQDGAGSNQPQHF. The nucleotide sequence reads as follows: TGCGCCAGCAGCCAAGATGGGGCAGGGAGCAATCAGCCCCAGCATTTT.